This T cell receptor beta chain was identified during a study of blood T cell repertoires in COVID-19. In the study overall: Collection of acute and convalescent COVID-19 samples took place in the United States, Italy and Spain.

The CDR3 extends over 14 amino acids. Deletions cut 0 bases from V and 5 bases from J, with 12 bases between. Per the germline V gene, CDR1 is SGHRS and CDR2 is YFSETQ. Clones were sequenced by immunoSEQ multiplex PCR, and TCRdb holds only the in-frame ones, with some missing. The repertoire holds 150,000 to 200,000 clones, with roughly 80% as singletons. The V and J genes are TRBV5-1 and TRBJ2-7; D is possibly TRBD2 (6 bases). Sequencing was performed on peripheral blood. The source is a man aged 55 to 70 with acute or convalescent COVID-19. The CDR3 DNA reads as TGCGCCAGCAGCTTGGGGTCCCCTAGCGACGAGCAGTACTTC. Translation gives CASSLGSPSDEQYF.